The 21 T cell receptor beta chains below come from one sample, sequenced in a study of beta chain features in type 1 diabetes. Study-wide results and caveats: Shorter TCRB CDR3s, moderately but significantly so, were found in Type 1 diabetes patients in all four CD4+ subsets.

The entirety of the isolated RNA underwent reverse transcription, so expressed TCRB transcripts were sequenced. Some clones are missing from TCRdb's copy, which holds only in-frame ones; the method was immunoSEQ multiplex PCR. The table has roughly 180,000 clones, roughly 8% seen once; the top ten hold 0.5% to 0.55%. These receptors lack a known antigen. The sample was central memory CD4+ T cells from blood. Receptors were obtained from a man aged 18 to 35 with type 1 diabetes.

In this sample, this clone turned up a few times. The chain links TRBV4-3 to TRBJ2-7; 7 nucleotides match TRBD1. V gave up 0 bases and J gave up 0 bases; unmatched junction bases: 14. Per germline, CDR1 LGHNA and CDR2 YSLEER. The CDR3 is made up of 19 amino acids. In DNA form, the CDR3 reads TGCGCCAGCAGCCAAGATTGGGACAGCCAGTTTCCGAGCTCCTACGAGCAGTACTTC. As protein: CASSQDWDSQFPSSYEQYF.

This clone was observed a few times. Other DNA sequences in this specimen translate into the identical CDR3. This chain links TRBV2 with TRBJ1-1; D is unresolved. Germline-derived CDR1 and CDR2 are SNHLY and FYNNEI. V was cut by 3 bases and J by 1 base, with 3 bases left in between. The CDR3 consists of 12 residues. The CDR3 DNA reads as TGTGCCAGCAGTGACCGGAACACTGAAGCTTTCTTT. It encodes CASSDRNTEAFF.

This clone was seen a few times. The chain recombines TRBV29-1 with TRBJ2-5, with TRBD2 matching 12 bases. Germline V CDR1 and CDR2: SQVTM, ANQGSEA. V trimming: 8 bases; J trimming: 5 bases; junction bases outside the gene matches: 12. The CDR3 is made up of 15 amino acids. The CDR3 DNA reads TGCAGCCTACGGCTAGCGGGGGGGCCCTGGGAGACCCAGTACTTC. This codes for CSLRLAGGPWETQYF. Looking up the rest from reference TRBV29-1 and TRBJ2-5 gives the full variable domain: SAVISQKPSRDICQRGTSLTIQCQVDSQVTMMFWYRQQPGQSLTLIATANQGSEATYESGFVIDKFPISRPNLTFSTLTVSNMSPEDSSIYLCSLRLAGGPWETQYFGPGTRLLVL.

The chain recombines TRBV4-2 with TRBJ1-1, with D perhaps matching TRBD1 (5 bases). This CDR3 contains 15 residues. Germline V gene lookup returns CDR1 LGHNA and CDR2 YNFKEQ. V lost 2 bases and J lost 6, with 16 bases in between. The CDR3 DNA sequence: TGTGCCAGCAGCCAAATGTATGCGGAGGGGCCTGAAGCTTTCTTT. Its protein is CASSQMYAEGPEAFF.

As DNA, the CDR3 is TGCAGCGTTACGCGACTAGCGGGAGCAGATGAGCAGTTCTTC. The encoded protein is CSVTRLAGADEQFF. This chain links TRBV29-1 with TRBJ2-1; 12 bases fit TRBD2. The ends lost 5 bases at V and 8 bases at J; junction bases unmatched: 7. This CDR3 spans 14 amino acids. Germline V lookup: CDR1 SQVTM, CDR2 ANQGSEA.

This chain links TRBV5-4 with TRBJ1-1; D call uncertain. The ends were cut back, 4 bases at V and 1 base at J, with 8 bases in the middle. CDR1 is SGHNT and CDR2 is YYREEE in the germline V gene (reference sequence). The CDR3 runs 13 residues. The CDR3 DNA is TGTGCCAGCAGCGTTCATTCGAACACTGAAGCTTTCTTT. The encoded protein is CASSVHSNTEAFF.

The chain employs TRBV18 and TRBJ2-7; 7 bases line up with TRBD1. This CDR3 spans 16 amino acids. V lost 6 bases, J lost 12 bases, and 23 bases stayed unmatched. Looked up from germline, CDR1 is KGHSH and CDR2 is LQKENI. The CDR3 DNA follows: TGTGCCAGCTCTCCTGGACAGGCCCGTCTTGGGGAAAACAGGTACTTC. Protein sequence: CASSPGQARLGENRYF.

V is TRBV2 and J is TRBJ2-5, with a possible D match to TRBD1 (5 bases). Looked up from germline, CDR1 is SNHLY and CDR2 is FYNNEI. CDR3 length: 14 amino acids. Trimming cost V 3 bases and J 5 bases, with 13 bases left between them. As DNA, the CDR3 is TGTGCCAGCAGTGACCGTTCAGGGTTCGAGACCCAGTACTTC. Its protein is CASSDRSGFETQYF.

In its sample, this clone was seen a few times. This chain uses TRBV5-1 with TRBJ2-3, with 7 bases fitting TRBD1. CDR3 length: 15 residues. Germline trimming cut 4 bases from V and 1 base from J; bases unmatched to any gene: 6. Per the germline V gene, CDR1 is SGHRS and CDR2 is YFSETQ. The CDR3 DNA reads as TGCGCCAGCAGCCTCCGGGACAGAGGCACAGATACGCAGTATTTT. Residues: CASSLRDRGTDTQYF. Complete variable domain (other parts from reference TRBV5-1 and TRBJ2-3): KAGVTQTPRYLIKTRGQQVTLSCSPISGHRSVSWYQQTPGQGLQFLFEYFSETQRNKGNFPGRFSGRQFSNSRSEMNVSTLELGDSALYLCASSLRDRGTDTQYFGPGTRLTVL.

This clone was observed a handful of times. The chain recombines TRBV30 with TRBJ2-3, with TRBD2 matching over 12 bases. V gave up 6 bases and J gave up 2 bases; unmatched junction bases: 6. Germline assignment: CDR1 GTSNPN and CDR2 SVGIG (reference sequence). The CDR3 runs to 15 residues. DNA for the CDR3: TGTGCCTGTAATCTAGCGGGAGGGCCCACAGATACGCAGTATTTT. Translated, it gives CACNLAGGPTDTQYF.

This clone was seen a handful of times. The gene calls are TRBV4-2 and TRBJ2-5; no clear D gene. Germline loops: CDR1 LGHNA, CDR2 YNFKEQ. Between the trimmed V and J ends, which lost 1 base and 0 bases, there was a span of 6 bases. This CDR3 has 14 amino acids. CDR3 bases: TGTGCCAGCAGCCAAGGGTCGGACCAAGAGACCCAGTACTTC. Translated, it gives CASSQGSDQETQYF.

The chain uses TRBV5-8 and TRBJ2-3, with D possibly TRBD2 on 6 matching bases. The CDR3 extends over 13 amino acids. The V end was cut by 5 bases, the J end by 3 bases, with 10 bases between. Germline CDR1 and CDR2: SGHTS and YDEGEE. CDR3 residues: CASSTGTTDTQYF. In nucleotides, the CDR3 is TGTGCCAGCAGTACCGGGACTACAGATACGCAGTATTTT.

The chain combines TRBV30 with TRBJ1-5; 10 nucleotides match TRBD1. J lost 6 bases, V lost 5 bases, and 4 bases had no gene match. This CDR3 has 13 residues. Germline V lookup: CDR1 GTSNPN, CDR2 SVGIG (reference sequence). This CDR3 is CAWDRGRGQPQHF. As DNA, the CDR3 is TGTGCCTGGGACAGGGGGCGCGGTCAGCCCCAGCATTTT.

This chain uses TRBV2 with TRBJ1-1; D not resolved. The germline CDR1 and CDR2 sequences are SNHLY and FYNNEI. Trimming removed 3 bases from V and 1 base from J, with 6 bases in between. The CDR3 totals 13 residues. The CDR3 is CASSDERNTEAFF. In DNA, the CDR3 is TGTGCCAGCAGTGACGAGCGGAACACTGAAGCTTTCTTT.

This clone has just a few counts. The rearrangement links TRBV6-5 to TRBJ2-3; 7 nucleotides match TRBD2. This CDR3 spans 14 amino acids. Germline V gives CDR1 MNHEY, CDR2 SVGAGI. V shed 6 bases and J 4 bases; nucleotides not matched to a gene: 7. The CDR3 spells CASRGLGKADTQYF. CDR3 bases: TGTGCCAGCAGAGGACTAGGCAAGGCAGATACGCAGTATTTT.

This clone was observed a few times. The rearrangement links TRBV6-5 to TRBJ2-7; 7 bases line up with TRBD2. Germline CDR1 and CDR2: MNHEY and SVGAGI. V trimming: 0 bases; J trimming: 2 bases; junction bases outside the gene matches: 4. The CDR3 covers 15 residues. CDR3 sequence reads: CASSYSGGNPYEQYF. For the CDR3, the DNA is TGTGCCAGCAGTTACTCGGGAGGGAACCCCTACGAGCAGTACTTC.

The genes are TRBV27 and TRBJ2-6, with D possibly being TRBD1 (6 bases). V was shortened by 3 bases and J by 0 bases, with 18 bases between the two germline ends. From germline, CDR1 is MNHEY and CDR2 SMNVEV (reference sequence). CDR3 length: 19 residues. The CDR3 region has the DNA TGTGCCAGCAGTTTGCACAGGGAACTTAGAAGCTCTGGGGCCAACGTCCTGACTTTC. Residues: CASSLHRELRSSGANVLTF.

This clone was observed a handful of times. The chain joins TRBV18 to TRBJ2-7; 9 nucleotides match TRBD1. J was trimmed by 2 bases and V by 8 bases; bases with no gene match: 16. Germline V gene data show CDR1 as KGHSH and CDR2 as LQKENI. The CDR3 sequence is 17 residues long. Written as DNA, the CDR3 is TGTGCCAGCAGTTACTCGACCGGGACAGGGAGGGCCTACGAGCAGTACTTC. This encodes CASSYSTGTGRAYEQYF.

This clone was counted only a few times. The rearrangement joins TRBV30 to TRBJ2-1, with TRBD1 matching 8 bases. This CDR3 is built from 13 residues. The germline V gene has CDR1 GTSNPN and CDR2 SVGIG (reference sequence). V was clipped by 2 bases and J by 6 bases; unmatched bases: 3. The CDR3 sequence: CAWSPDRVNEQFF. CDR3 nucleotides: TGTGCCTGGAGTCCGGACAGGGTCAATGAGCAGTTCTTC.

This chain links TRBV25-1 with TRBJ1-4, with a tentative D call TRBD1 (5 bases). Trimming shortened V by 1 base and J by 7 bases, and 13 bases separated the two germline ends. The CDR3 totals 15 residues. The germline V gene encodes CDR1 MGHDK and CDR2 SYGVNS. CDR3 sequence reads: CASSELWGVGEKLFF. In DNA form, the CDR3 reads TGTGCCAGCAGTGAATTATGGGGGGTTGGTGAAAAACTGTTTTTT.

The V gene is TRBV30, the J gene TRBJ2-1; D gene unclear. The CDR3 totals 11 residues. Between the trimmed V and J ends, which lost 2 bases and 12 bases, there was a span of 11 bases. The V gene's germline CDR1 is GTSNPN and CDR2 SVGIG (reference sequence). DNA for the CDR3: TGTGCCTGGAGTCCGGAGACTCGGCAGTTCTTC. It translates to CAWSPETRQFF.